The entry that follows covers one TCR beta chain sequence. Its antigen is currently unknown. Time point specified: week 35, safety follow-up. The study gave 300 ug of mutant IDH1 20-mer peptide per vaccine dose, with topical imiquimod. The CDR3 is made up of 17 amino acids. From germline, CDR1 is KGHSH and CDR2 LQKENI. Trimming removed 1 base from V and 1 base from J; junction bases left unmatched: 5. The sample originates from a study of a mutant IDH1 vaccine in newly diagnosed glioma. Study context: Vaccines were first given 4-6 weeks after radiotherapy alone, or with temozolomide cycles. Findings and caveats of the study: Changes in the top peripheral T cell clonotypes seemingly had no bearing on pseudoprogression.

The method was immunoSEQ multiplex PCR; TCRdb's version includes in-frame clones alone and lacks a portion of them. In the table there are tens of thousands of clones, about 80% of which are singletons. The material sequenced was PBMCs, taken from a glioma patient whose treatment included an IDH1 peptide vaccine. This clonotype was obtained from a man in his thirties or forties with glioma. The V and J genes are TRBV18 and TRBJ2-2; the match to TRBD1 covers 8 bases. The CDR3: CASSPRTGNGNTGELFF. CDR3 nucleotide sequence: TGTGCCAGCTCACCACGGACAGGGAATGGGAACACCGGGGAGCTGTTTTTT. Complete variable domain (other parts from reference TRBV18 and TRBJ2-2): NAGVMQNPRHLVRRRGQEARLRCSPMKGHSHVYWYRQLPEEGLKFMVYLQKENIIDESGMPKERFSAEFPKEGPSILRIQQVVRGDSAAYFCASSPRTGNGNTGELFFGEGSRLTVL.